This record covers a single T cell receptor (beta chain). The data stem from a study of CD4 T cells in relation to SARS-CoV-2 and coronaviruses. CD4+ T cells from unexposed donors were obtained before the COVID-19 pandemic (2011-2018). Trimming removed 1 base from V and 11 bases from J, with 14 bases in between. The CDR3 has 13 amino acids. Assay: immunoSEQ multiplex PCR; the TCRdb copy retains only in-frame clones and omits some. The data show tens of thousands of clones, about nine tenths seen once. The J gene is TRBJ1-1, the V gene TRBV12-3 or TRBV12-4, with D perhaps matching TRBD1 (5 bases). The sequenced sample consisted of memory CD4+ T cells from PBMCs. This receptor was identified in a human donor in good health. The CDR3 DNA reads TGTGCCAGCAGTTTAGATCGGGGCCCCAAGGCTTTCTTT. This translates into CASSLDRGPKAFF.